This TCR beta chain was recorded in a study of cytomegalovirus exposure and HLA in healthy donors. Study results and caveats: Donor immune exposure was known only as CMV serostatus.

PCR was performed using 60 Vbeta and 13 Jbeta primers. Libraries were prepared by immunoSEQ multiplex PCR; TCRdb keeps only in-frame clonotypes and omits some of them. The sample includes approximately 170,000 clones, about 76% of them seen just once. V was shortened by 8 bases and J by 7 bases, with 20 bases between the two germline ends. The CDR3 is 14 residues long. Germline V gives CDR1 WSHSY, CDR2 SAAADI. Notes on this clone: The antigen is not known.

The TCR sequence derives from a male donor in good health and CMV-seropositive. The V gene is TRBV10-2, the J gene TRBJ1-1, with D possibly being TRBD1 (5 bases). Source material: PBMCs. This chain's CDR3 is CASGGRESRNEAFF. The CDR3, as DNA: TGCGCCAGCGGGGGACGGGAGTCTAGGAATGAAGCTTTCTTT.